Here is one T cell receptor (beta chain) with its context. Sequenced by immunoSEQ multiplex PCR; TCRdb stores in-frame clones only, minus some. This sample has 120,000 to 150,000 clones, with around 92% found just once. V trimming: 1 base; J trimming: 2 bases; junction bases outside the gene matches: 4. Germline V gene data show CDR1 as SEHNR and CDR2 as FQNEAQ (reference sequence). The CDR3 runs 17 residues. The data are from a study of control samples from healthy donors and cancer patients. The sequence came from a young man in good health. The V gene is TRBV7-9, the J gene TRBJ2-4; TRBD2 matches at 11 bases. Sequencing was done on a sample of blood. Here the CDR3 reads CASSLVTSGVPKNIQYF. The CDR3 DNA follows: TGTGCCAGCAGCTTAGTGACTAGCGGGGTTCCCAAAAACATTCAGTACTTC.